The clone carrying this T cell receptor beta chain was found once. What it recognizes is unknown. Germline assignment: CDR1 MNHNY and CDR2 SVGAGI (reference sequence). Trimming stripped 2 bases from V and 3 bases from J, with 6 bases between. This CDR3 is built from 13 residues. The data stem from a study of cytomegalovirus exposure and HLA in healthy donors. Broader study findings: Researchers reported that a few CMV-associated chains were confirmed in vitro as CMV antigen-specific. Exclusion applied to some V segments, including TRBV6-2 and TRBV6-3, as they were indistinguishable.

The PCR used 60 Vbeta and 13 Jbeta primers. Sequencing was performed with immunoSEQ multiplex PCR; in TCRdb, only in-frame clones are kept and a portion is missing. The repertoire holds 150,000 or so clones, with about three quarters as singletons. This receptor was taken from a man aged 40-49 years in good health and CMV-seropositive. The J gene is TRBJ2-3, the V gene TRBV6-6; no clear D. Sequenced material: PBMCs. CDR3 nucleotide sequence: TGTGCCAGCAGTTACCCCGGGACAGATACGCAGTATTTT. This codes for CASSYPGTDTQYF.